This T cell receptor (beta chain) was sequenced for a study of tumor-infiltrating lymphocytes in primary liver carcinoma. Co-extraction of RNA and DNA was performed on roughly 17-32 mg of unsorted bulk tissue. Researchers took samples from five separate regions of each tumor. About this clonotype: Its antigen remains unidentified.

Study-wide results and caveats: Tumor-blood pairs (like tumor-adjacent pairs) overlapped less than tumor region pairs did. The study found only about 7-24% of top clones in all five tumor regions.

TCR beta cDNA was made from 500 ng total RNA with a constant-region primer. Amplification in three nested multiplex PCR rounds with slightly modified ARM-PCR gave rise to TCR beta libraries. From the multiplex PCR reads, TCRdb called clonotypes with MiXCR, one entry per CDR3 protein. The data hold 99,000 or so distinct CDR3 sequences, with more than 65% observed a single time. The source is a woman aged 55-69 years with primary liver carcinoma and hepatitis B virus infection. Specimen: liver tumor tissue from sampling region 5. The subset: tumor region T5, tumor centre.

The DNA of the CDR3 is TGTGCCAGCAGCGAACCGGACGGGGGTTCGGATCAGCCCCAGCATTTT. It codes for CASSEPDGGSDQPQHF. The chain uses TRBV7-9 and TRBJ1-5; TRBD1 is a possible D gene (5 bases). Trimming took 5 bases from V and 5 from J, leaving 19 bases between them. Germline values: CDR1 SEHNR, CDR2 FQNEAQ (reference sequence). The CDR3 has 16 residues. The full variable domain, in which reference TRBV7-9 and TRBJ1-5 provide the parts outside the CDR3, is DTGVSQNPRHKITKRGQNVTFRCDPISEHNRLYWYRQTLGQGPEFLTYFQNEAQLEKSRLLSDRFSAERPKGSFSTLEIQRTEQGDSAMYLCASSEPDGGSDQPQHFGDGTRLSIL.